The rows below give T cell receptor beta chains drawn from one sample of a study of T cells after yellow fever vaccination. TCRdb processed the 5' RACE reads anew with MiXCR; each CDR3 protein has one entry. This sample has a few hundred thousand distinct CDR3 sequences, with around 6.8% found just once. The sample was PBMCs, taken roughly seven weeks after the first yellow fever vaccination. The receptor source for this set is a man younger than 35 who received the YFV17D yellow fever vaccine. Each CDR3 is given without its conserved first and last residue.

j_call: TRBJ1-3
v_call: TRBV5-1
cdr3_aa: ASSGDGQSGNTIY

j_call: TRBJ2-1
v_call: TRBV4-2
cdr3_aa: ASSQGSDRGMTNEQF

j_call: TRBJ2-5
v_call: TRBV7-9
cdr3_aa: ASSLYVGNSQETQY

j_call: TRBJ2-3
v_call: TRBV10-3
cdr3_aa: AISGGSGLAASTDTQY

j_call: TRBJ1-2
v_call: TRBV20-1
cdr3_aa: SAFRGTNYGYT

j_call: TRBJ2-7
v_call: TRBV11-2
cdr3_aa: ASSLGYRTGYEQY

j_call: TRBJ2-7
v_call: TRBV7-9
cdr3_aa: ASSSTSGGPYYEQY

j_call: TRBJ2-2
v_call: TRBV7-2
cdr3_aa: ASSSYTGELF

j_call: TRBJ2-2
v_call: TRBV7-2
cdr3_aa: ASSAGLYTGELF

j_call: TRBJ1-5
v_call: TRBV7-9
cdr3_aa: ASSRSTGRDQPQH

j_call: TRBJ2-1
v_call: TRBV5-6
cdr3_aa: ASSPGLVYEQF

j_call: TRBJ2-1
v_call: TRBV7-6
cdr3_aa: ASSSTAGTGFRESSYNEQF

j_call: TRBJ2-1
v_call: TRBV30
cdr3_aa: AWTQGDEQF

j_call: TRBJ2-6
v_call: TRBV29-1
cdr3_aa: SVTGGGSIAGANVLT

j_call: TRBJ2-2
v_call: TRBV7-9
cdr3_aa: ASSTGPLNTGELF

j_call: TRBJ2-2
v_call: TRBV7-2
cdr3_aa: ASSSDLAGELF

j_call: TRBJ2-5
v_call: TRBV20-1
cdr3_aa: SAEETQY

j_call: TRBJ2-5
v_call: TRBV7-2
cdr3_aa: ASLRGLAGGPETQY

j_call: TRBJ1-1
v_call: TRBV5-4
cdr3_aa: ASSQGRENTEAF

j_call: TRBJ2-6
v_call: TRBV19
cdr3_aa: ASSNEGPSQAGANVLT